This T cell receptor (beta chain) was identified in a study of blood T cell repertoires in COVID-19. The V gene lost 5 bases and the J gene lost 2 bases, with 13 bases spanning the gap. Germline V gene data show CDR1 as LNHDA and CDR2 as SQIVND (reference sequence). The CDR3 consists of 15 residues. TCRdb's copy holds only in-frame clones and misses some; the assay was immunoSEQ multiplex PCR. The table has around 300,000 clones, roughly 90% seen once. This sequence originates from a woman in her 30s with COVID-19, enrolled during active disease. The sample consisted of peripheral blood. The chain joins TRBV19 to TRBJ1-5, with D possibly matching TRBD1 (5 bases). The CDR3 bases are TGTGCCAGTAGTCAATGGGGCGGTCGCAATCAGCCCCAGCATTTT. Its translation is CASSQWGGRNQPQHF. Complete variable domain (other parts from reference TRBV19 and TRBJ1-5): DGGITQSPKYLFRKEGQNVTLSCEQNLNHDAMYWYRQDPGQGLRLIYYSQIVNDFQKGDIAEGYSVSREKKESFPLTVTSAQKNPTAFYLCASSQWGGRNQPQHFGDGTRLSIL.